Listed here are 15 T cell receptor beta chains from one sample, sequenced in a study of T cells in Graves' hyperthyroidism and ophthalmopathy. What was amplified from RNA transcripts were TCR beta CDR3 regions. HTBI primers were used for first-round RT-PCR of the TCR CDR3. MiXCR was run by TCRdb on the multiplex PCR reads, yielding one entry per CDR3 protein. The sample has under 350,000 distinct CDR3 sequences, roughly a fifth seen once. Sequences were obtained from blood. The receptor set was obtained from a woman between 45 and 60 years old with Graves' hyperthyroidism.

J is TRBJ2-7 and V is TRBV6-1, with D uncertain. The V gene lost 0 bases and the J gene lost 6 bases, with 12 bases spanning the gap. Germline CDR1 reads MNHNS; CDR2 reads SASEGT. The CDR3 loop spans 14 amino acids. CDR3 loop: CASSEALPRSEQYF. In nucleotides, the CDR3 is TGTGCCAGCAGTGAAGCTCTCCCCCGGTCCGAGCAGTACTTC.

V usage is TRBV5-5 and J usage is TRBJ2-1; possible D gene TRBD2, 7 bases. V was cut by 5 bases and J by 8 bases, with 20 bases left in between. The CDR3 is 15 residues long. Germline V lookup: CDR1 SGHKS, CDR2 YYEKEE (reference sequence). CDR3 protein: CASSQGRARVHEQFF. DNA for the CDR3: TGTGCCAGCAGTCAGGGGAGGGCCAGGGTCCATGAGCAGTTCTTC.

In its sample, this clonotype was seen many times. J is TRBJ2-1 and V is TRBV5-1; weak D call: TRBD2 (6 bases). V was cut by 1 base and J by 10 bases, with 12 bases left in between. The CDR3 spans 13 residues. Germline lookup yields CDR1 SGHRS and CDR2 YFSETQ. The DNA of the CDR3 is TGCGCCAGCAGCTTGAATCCAGGAGGGGAGCAGTTCTTC. Encoded protein: CASSLNPGGEQFF.

The rearrangement uses TRBV5-8 and TRBJ2-1; D might be TRBD2 (5 bases). The V end was cut by 5 bases, the J end by 4 bases, with 16 bases between. Germline CDR1 and CDR2: SGHTS and YDEGEE. There are 15 residues in the CDR3. CDR3 region: CASSFGELVYNEQFF. The DNA for the CDR3 is TGTGCCAGCAGTTTTGGGGAACTAGTTTACAATGAGCAGTTCTTC.

J is TRBJ2-4 and V is TRBV28; D is unclear. Trimming left V 5 bases short and J 2 bases short, with 7 bases between. The CDR3 extends over 13 amino acids. Germline V gives CDR1 MDHEN, CDR2 SYDVKM. CDR3 region: CASSVSTKNIQYF. CDR3 in DNA: TGTGCCAGCAGTGTGAGTACCAAAAACATTCAGTACTTC.

The chain is built from TRBV3-1 and TRBJ1-6; 7 bases are a match to TRBD1. Germline CDR1 LGHDT, CDR2 YNNKEL (reference sequence). This CDR3 comprises 15 residues. The junction had 8 bases not matched to a gene; V was cut back by 4 bases and J by 8 bases. The CDR3 region has the DNA TGTGCCAGCAGCCCCTTAGACAGGGCGCATTCACCCCTCCACTTT. It translates to CASSPLDRAHSPLHF.

This clonotype was detected ten times or more. The chain has TRBV6-1 and TRBJ2-1, with 8 bases fitting TRBD2. The V and J ends lost 10 bases and 3 bases, in that order; junction bases with no gene match: 11. The CDR3 consists of 15 residues. Germline V gene data show CDR1 as MNHNS and CDR2 as SASEGT. The CDR3 is CATSRGSGIYNEQFF. DNA for the CDR3: TGTGCCACCAGCCGGGGTAGCGGGATCTACAATGAGCAGTTCTTC.

The rearrangement joins TRBV14 to TRBJ1-2; TRBD1 aligns across 7 bases. With V trimmed by 2 bases and J by 8 bases, 5 bases remained unmatched. Germline-derived CDR1 and CDR2 are SGHDN and FVKESK. This CDR3 comprises 13 residues. CDR3 coding DNA: TGTGCCAGCAGCCAAATCCGGACAGGAGGCTACACCTTC. This gives the protein CASSQIRTGGYTF.

This clonotype occurred many times. The chain has TRBV6-1 and TRBJ1-1; 8 nucleotides align to TRBD1. V lost 8 bases to trimming and J lost 0 bases; unmatched junction nucleotides: 14. Germline CDR1 reads MNHNS; CDR2 reads SASEGT. There are 17 residues in the CDR3. This chain's CDR3 is CASGPDPTGAMNTEAFF. CDR3 bases: TGTGCCAGCGGACCGGATCCGACAGGGGCAATGAACACTGAAGCTTTCTTT.

The V and J genes are TRBV6-1 and TRBJ2-3; D is possibly TRBD1 or TRBD2 (5 bases each). The V end lost 6 bases, the J end lost 4 bases, and 17 bases lay between the germline ends. The CDR3 runs to 15 residues. Germline lookup yields CDR1 MNHNS and CDR2 SASEGT. CDR3 nucleotides: TGTGCCAGCAGGGTCGGGGTATGGGGCCCAGATACGCAGTATTTT. Translating it yields CASRVGVWGPDTQYF.

This clonotype was counted at least ten times. The J gene is TRBJ1-1, the V gene TRBV30, with D unresolved. V dropped 2 bases and J dropped 4 bases, with 11 bases sitting between them. The CDR3 covers 13 residues. CDR1 and CDR2 (germline): GTSNPN, SVGIG (reference sequence). The CDR3 bases are TGTGCCTGGAGTCGCAGTGAGGGCACTGAAGCTTTCTTT. Its protein product is CAWSRSEGTEAFF.

There are many counts of this clonotype. The chain has TRBV7-2 and TRBJ2-3, with D hard to call. The V end was cut by 3 bases, the J end by 6 bases, with 4 bases between. This CDR3 has 11 residues. Germline V gene sequence: CDR1 SGHTA, CDR2 FQGNSA. The CDR3 DNA is TGTGCCAGCAGCTTGTGGGATACGCAGTATTTT. It translates to CASSLWDTQYF.

This clonotype was observed a handful of times. For the CDR3, the DNA is TGTGCCAGCAGTGACAGGGGGCTCTTCCAAGAGACCCAGTACTTC. This codes for CASSDRGLFQETQYF. The J gene is TRBJ2-5, the V gene TRBV6-1, with 8 bases lining up with TRBD1. Trimming took 3 bases from V and 1 from J; bases not matched to a gene: 4. Germline V gene data show CDR1 as MNHNS and CDR2 as SASEGT. The CDR3 is 15 residues long.

This clonotype was counted at least ten times. The chain joins TRBV12-3 or TRBV12-4 to TRBJ2-2; 7 bases align to TRBD1. CDR3 length: 16 residues. The ends lost 5 bases at V and 2 bases at J; junction bases unmatched: 8. The CDR3 DNA reads TGTGCCAGCAGTACCGGACAGGCGGTAAACACCGGGGAGCTGTTTTTT. It is translated as CASSTGQAVNTGELFF.

In DNA form, the CDR3 reads TGCAGTGCTAGGTCTTACAGGGGGTCCAACTATGGCTACACCTTC. Its protein is CSARSYRGSNYGYTF. The chain employs TRBV20-1 and TRBJ1-2; 8 bases line up with TRBD1. The CDR3 runs 15 residues. Trimming at V came to 3 bases and at J to 2 bases, leaving 8 bases not matched to a gene. Per germline, CDR1 DFQATT and CDR2 SNEGSKA (reference sequence).